A selection of T cell receptor beta chains follows, all from one sample in a study of shared clonotypes between healthy human individuals. The data were produced by immunoSEQ multiplex PCR, yet TCRdb's version contains in-frame clones alone and is incomplete. The sample lists about 2.2 million clones; approximately 92% were seen once. The sequenced material came from naive CD8+ T cells from PBMCs. Source of these receptors: a man younger than 30 in good health. Some clones in this sample may be carry-over from other donors' samples. Both conserved end residues are part of each CDR3. A D gene is named only where the DNA matches it firmly. Size tells how often a clone was seen (once, few, many) or the class of an expanded clone, and some rows leave it out.

V,D,J,size,DNA,CDR3
TRBV27,.,TRBJ1-5,.,TGTGCCAGCAGTTTCAGAAATAGCAATCAGCCCCAGCATTTT,CASSFRNSNQPQHF
TRBV7-9,.,TRBJ2-5,.,TGTGCCAGCAGCCCCCCGGGACGGACAGACCAAGAGACCCAGTACTTC,CASSPPGRTDQETQYF
TRBV5-6,.,TRBJ2-1,.,TGTGCCAGCAGCTTGGGATCCAGCAATGAGCAGTTCTTC,CASSLGSSNEQFF
TRBV7-6,.,TRBJ2-7,.,TGTGCCAGCAGCTTAGCCGCCCTCTACGAGCAGTACTTC,CASSLAALYEQYF
TRBV5-1,.,TRBJ2-1,.,TGCGCCAGCAGCCCGCGGATCGGGGTCCCTGAGCAGTTCTTC,CASSPRIGVPEQFF
TRBV6-6,TRBD2,TRBJ2-7,.,TGTGCCAGCAGTCGTATAGCGGGAGGCAACTACGAGCAGTACTTC,CASSRIAGGNYEQYF
TRBV11-1,TRBD1,TRBJ1-4,.,TGTGCCAGCAGCTCACGGGACAGCGTGAATGAAAAACTGTTTTTT,CASSSRDSVNEKLFF
TRBV6-5,TRBD1,TRBJ2-5,once,TGTGCCAGCAAGGGACAGGAGGGAGAGACCCAGTACTTC,CASKGQEGETQYF
TRBV7-2,.,TRBJ2-7,.,TGTGCCAGCAGCTTAGGTGGCAGATACGAGCAGTACTTC,CASSLGGRYEQYF
TRBV27,TRBD2,TRBJ2-7,once,TGTGCCAGCAGTTTCCAGCGGGAGGACGAGCAGTACTTC,CASSFQREDEQYF
TRBV19,.,TRBJ2-3,once,TGTGCCAGTAGCACTAGCAAATCAGATACGCAGTATTTT,CASSTSKSDTQYF
TRBV10-3,.,TRBJ2-7,.,TGTGCCATCGCCCCTAGGTACGGGCACGAGCAGTACTTC,CAIAPRYGHEQYF
TRBV15,.,TRBJ2-3,.,TGTGCCACCAGCAGAGATCTCGGAATGGGTAATACAGATACGCAGTATTTT,CATSRDLGMGNTDTQYF
TRBV6-6,TRBD1,TRBJ1-2,.,TGTGCCAGCAGCACCGGACAGGGGGCAATTGGCTACACCTTC,CASSTGQGAIGYTF
TRBV5-8,.,TRBJ1-5,.,TGTGCCAGCAGCTTGGATATTCAGGGGTACAATCAGCCCCAGCATTTT,CASSLDIQGYNQPQHF
TRBV7-2,TRBD1,TRBJ1-4,.,TGTGCCAGCAGCGAAGGCCTCGGGTGGAACAGGGGGAATGAAAAACTGTTTTTT,CASSEGLGWNRGNEKLFF
TRBV5-5,.,TRBJ2-7,.,TGTGCCAGCAGCCCCGGACCGCTAAACGAGCAGTACTTC,CASSPGPLNEQYF
TRBV10-1,.,TRBJ2-1,once,TGCGCCAGCAGTGAGAAATGGTTTTCCTCCTACAATGAGCAGTTCTTC,CASSEKWFSSYNEQFF
TRBV11-2,TRBD2,TRBJ2-1,once,TGTGCCAGCAGCTTAGTAACTAGCGGCTACAATGAGCAGTTCTTC,CASSLVTSGYNEQFF
TRBV18,.,TRBJ1-5,.,TGTGCCAGCTCACCATCAGGTGGGAGTAATCAGCCCCAGCATTTT,CASSPSGGSNQPQHF
TRBV7-2,.,TRBJ1-2,once,TGTGCCAGCAGCCCTCGGGTGGGACAATATGGCTACACCTTC,CASSPRVGQYGYTF
TRBV25-1,.,TRBJ2-1,.,TGTGCCAGCAGTGAATATCGAAAAAGTGAGCAGTTCTTC,CASSEYRKSEQFF
TRBV6-5,TRBD2,TRBJ2-1,.,TGTGCCAGCAGTTACTTTACTAGCGGAGGGGGTGAGCAGTTCTTC,CASSYFTSGGGEQFF
TRBV15,.,TRBJ1-5,once,TGTGCCACCAGCTATCTAGAACAGCCCCAGCATTTT,CATSYLEQPQHF
TRBV27,.,TRBJ2-1,.,TGTGCCAGCAGTTTAGTTAGCGGACCATACAATGAGCAGTTCTTC,CASSLVSGPYNEQFF
TRBV30,TRBD2,TRBJ2-7,.,TGTGCCTGTTCGCAGCGGGAGAAATACGAGCAGTACTTC,CACSQREKYEQYF
TRBV5-1,TRBD2,TRBJ2-1,.,TGCGCCAGCAGCATCGGACTAGCCATCTACAATGAGCAGTTCTTC,CASSIGLAIYNEQFF
TRBV9,TRBD2,TRBJ2-3,.,TGTGCCAGCAGCACCTCTAGCGGGAGACCCACAGATACGCAGTATTTT,CASSTSSGRPTDTQYF
TRBV30,.,TRBJ1-1,few,TGTGCCTGGAGAAGTGGATACACTGAAGCTTTCTTT,CAWRSGYTEAFF